The sequence of this TCR beta chain was determined in a study of blood T cell repertoires in COVID-19. As for the study in general: Whether acute or convalescent, the COVID-19 samples came from the United States, Italy and Spain. The cDNA or gDNA used as material had been derived from T cells, B-cell-depleted T cells, or PBMCs.

Profiling relied on immunoSEQ multiplex PCR, and the TCRdb table lists in-frame clones only, not all of them. The data hold about 40,000 clones, with 80% to 90% observed a single time. The material sequenced was peripheral blood. The clonotype comes from a woman aged 70 to 79 with acute or convalescent COVID-19.

CDR3 bases: TGTGCCAGAAGCTTGGGGGGGCTTCCGGGAGGGCCGGTAGGGACCCAGTACTTC. It codes for CARSLGGLPGGPVGTQYF. The rearrangement joins TRBV5-3 to TRBJ2-5; 8 positions agree with TRBD2. TRBV5-3 is an ORF; its function is uncertain. Germline trimming cut 0 bases from V and 7 bases from J; bases unmatched to any gene: 17. This CDR3 region has 18 residues.